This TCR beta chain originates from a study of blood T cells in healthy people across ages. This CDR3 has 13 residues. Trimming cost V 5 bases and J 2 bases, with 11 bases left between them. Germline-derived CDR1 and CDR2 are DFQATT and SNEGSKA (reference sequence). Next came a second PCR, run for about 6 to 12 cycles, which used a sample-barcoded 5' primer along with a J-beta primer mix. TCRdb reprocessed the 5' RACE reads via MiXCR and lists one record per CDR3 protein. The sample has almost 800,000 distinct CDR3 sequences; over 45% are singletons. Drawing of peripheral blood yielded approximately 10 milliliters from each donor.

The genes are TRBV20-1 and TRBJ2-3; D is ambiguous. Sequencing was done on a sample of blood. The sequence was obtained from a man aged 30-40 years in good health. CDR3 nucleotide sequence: TGCAGTGCTGGTCAGCCTTTCACAGATACGCAGTATTTT. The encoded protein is CSAGQPFTDTQYF.